This is a list of T cell receptor beta chains from one sample in a study of CD8+ T cells in alopecia areata. The table came from immunoSEQ multiplex PCR; TCRdb's copy has only in-frame clones and leaves some out. This repertoire shows 150,000 to 200,000 clones, less than 65% found once; its top ten account for just over 1%. The sequencing used CD4+ T cells sorted from blood, collected at week 24, from a patient treated with tofacitinib. The receptors come from a human donor with alopecia areata. Both conserved end residues are part of each CDR3. Fields, in order: V gene, D gene, clone size, J gene, CDR3 DNA, CDR3 protein. A D gene is named only where the DNA matches it firmly. Part of the rows lack a size; the others show once, few, many or a class for expanded clones.

TRBV6-5	-	few	TRBJ1-2	TGTGCCAGCAGTGCCCGAGACAGCGTTTATGGCTACACCTTC	CASSARDSVYGYTF
TRBV2	-	-	TRBJ2-5	TGTGCCAGCAGCAGCAGGGAAAGAGAGACCCAGTACTTC	CASSSRERETQYF
TRBV29-1	-	-	TRBJ2-5	TGCAGCGTTGAACCCAGGGGAGGGGAGACCCAGTACTTC	CSVEPRGGETQYF
TRBV25-1	TRBD1	-	TRBJ2-3	TGTGCCAGCAGTCTACACACCGGGACAGGGGGCGCCCCAGATACGCAGTATTTT	CASSLHTGTGGAPDTQYF
TRBV29-1	-	once	TRBJ2-3	TGCAGCGTAGAACGGGACTCATCTTCGCAGTATTTT	CSVERDSSSQYF
TRBV29-1	-	few	TRBJ2-3	TGCAGCGTGGTGGTTACAGGGAGCACAGATACGCAGTATTTT	CSVVVTGSTDTQYF
TRBV4-3	TRBD2	-	TRBJ2-1	TGCGCCAGCAGCCCGCGACTAGCGGCTAACAATGAGCAGTTCTTC	CASSPRLAANNEQFF
TRBV11-2	-	few	TRBJ2-1	TGTGCCAGCAGCTTGCAATACTCCGGGACCCCGCAGTTCTTC	CASSLQYSGTPQFF
TRBV6-1	TRBD1	-	TRBJ2-7	TGTGCCAGCAGTCGGACAGGGCCCTACGAGCAGTACTTC	CASSRTGPYEQYF
TRBV4-1	TRBD2	few	TRBJ2-3	TGCGCCAGCAGCCGTACTCTAGCGGGGGTGGCTCGTACGCAGTATTTT	CASSRTLAGVARTQYF
TRBV5-1	-	-	TRBJ2-2	TGCGCCAGCAGCTTGGTTCCGGGGGCGAACACCGGGGAGCTGTTTTTT	CASSLVPGANTGELFF
TRBV7-2	-	few	TRBJ1-1	TGTGCCAGCAGCTGGGGCCCAGTGAACACTGAAGCTTTCTTT	CASSWGPVNTEAFF
TRBV11-2	-	-	TRBJ2-5	TGTGCCAGCAGCCCGGGAAGGCCTGAGACCCAGTACTTC	CASSPGRPETQYF
TRBV29-1	-	-	TRBJ2-2	TGCAGCGTTAGACAGACGGTCACCACCGGGGAGCTGTTTTTT	CSVRQTVTTGELFF
TRBV29-1	TRBD1	-	TRBJ1-2	TGCAGCGTTGAAGTAACAGGGGGCTATGGCTACACCTTC	CSVEVTGGYGYTF
TRBV25-1	-	-	TRBJ2-5	TGTGCCAGCAGTGGGGGGACTCTATTGTACCAAGAGACCCAGTACTTC	CASSGGTLLYQETQYF
TRBV29-1	-	-	TRBJ1-4	TGCAGCGTTGAAGCGGGACCCCCTAATGAAAAACTGTTTTTT	CSVEAGPPNEKLFF
TRBV29-1	-	few	TRBJ1-1	TGCAGCGTTGTAGGAATGAACACTGAAGCTTTCTTT	CSVVGMNTEAFF
TRBV6-5	-	few	TRBJ1-1	TGTGCCAGCAGTTCGGCAGACATGAACACTGAAGCTTTCTTT	CASSSADMNTEAFF
TRBV27	-	few	TRBJ2-2	TGTGCCAGCAGTTTTCTAACCGGGGAGCTGTTTTTT	CASSFLTGELFF
TRBV7-2	TRBD1	-	TRBJ1-5	TGTGCCAGCAGCCCACCAGGGGGGCCCCAGCATTTT	CASSPPGGPQHF
TRBV29-1	TRBD1	few	TRBJ1-2	TGCAGCGTTGAGGGACAGGGAGGCTATGGCTACACCTTC	CSVEGQGGYGYTF
TRBV6-1	-	-	TRBJ2-2	TGTGCCAGCAGTGAGTGGGGTTCTGGCGCCGGGGAGCTGTTTTTT	CASSEWGSGAGELFF
TRBV29-1	TRBD1	few	TRBJ2-3	TGCAGCGGCTCAGGGGGCAGTGGAGATACGCAGTATTTT	CSGSGGSGDTQYF
TRBV30	-	-	TRBJ1-5	TGTGCCTGGAGTGCGGCACAAAATCAGCCCCAGCATTTT	CAWSAAQNQPQHF
TRBV4-1	TRBD1	-	TRBJ2-5	TGCGCCAGCAGCCAAGGGACAGGGGTAAATGAAGAGACCCAGTACTTC	CASSQGTGVNEETQYF
TRBV18	TRBD2	-	TRBJ2-1	TGTGCCAGCTCTCTAGCGGGGAATGAGCAGTTCTTC	CASSLAGNEQFF
TRBV7-2	TRBD1	many	TRBJ2-7	TGTGCCAGCAATTTCAGACTTGGGGCAGGGGGCTGGTCCGAGCAGTACTTC	CASNFRLGAGGWSEQYF
TRBV11-3	-	-	TRBJ1-1	TGTGCCAGCAGCCAAATACAGGGCGCTGAAGCTTTCTTT	CASSQIQGAEAFF
TRBV2	TRBD1	-	TRBJ2-7	TGTGCCAGCCAGGGACAGGGAGCCTACGAGCAGTACTTC	CASQGQGAYEQYF
TRBV13	-	-	TRBJ2-1	TGTGCCAGCAGCCCATCACGGGGGCAAACAGAACACTCCTACAATGAGCAGTTCTTC	CASSPSRGQTEHSYNEQFF
TRBV30	TRBD1	-	TRBJ1-2	TGTGCCTGGAGTCGACTACAGGGGGTTCGGAGTGGCTACACCTTC	CAWSRLQGVRSGYTF
TRBV4-3	-	-	TRBJ1-2	TGCGCCAGCAGCCAAGATCCAGGGGTCGCTGAATATGGCTACACCTTC	CASSQDPGVAEYGYTF
TRBV29-1	-	few	TRBJ2-7	TGCAGCGTTGCAGGGTTCGACGAGCAGTACTTC	CSVAGFDEQYF
TRBV29-1	-	few	TRBJ2-3	TGCAGCGTTGAAGATCCGACGGCCCCAGATACGCAGTATTTT	CSVEDPTAPDTQYF
TRBV5-4	-	-	TRBJ2-2	TGTGCCAGCAGCCCGTGGAGATCCCCGCGGGTTTCAGACACCGGGGAGCTGTTTTTT	CASSPWRSPRVSDTGELFF
TRBV9	TRBD1	few	TRBJ1-2	TGTGCCAGCAGCACGACAGGGGCCTATGGCTACACCTTC	CASSTTGAYGYTF
TRBV5-6	TRBD2	-	TRBJ2-3	TGTGCCAGCAGCGGGACCCTCGGACTAGCCTCAGATACGCAGTATTTT	CASSGTLGLASDTQYF
TRBV7-2	-	-	TRBJ1-1	TGTGCCAGCAGCTCCACGTGGGGGCAGGGTACTGAAGCTTTCTTT	CASSSTWGQGTEAFF
TRBV15	TRBD2	-	TRBJ2-5	TGTGCCACCAGCAGAGATGGGACTAGTTCGGAGACCCAGTACTTC	CATSRDGTSSETQYF
TRBV15	-	many	TRBJ1-2	TGTGCCACCAGCAGAGATCACAGGGATGGCTACACCTTC	CATSRDHRDGYTF
TRBV29-1	-	few	TRBJ2-7	TGCAGCGGTGTAAGGGGGGGGAGCGGCGAGCAGTACTTC	CSGVRGGSGEQYF
TRBV6-5	-	-	TRBJ1-5	TGTGCCAGCAGTTCCGGGGGGCATCAGCCCCAGCATTTT	CASSSGGHQPQHF
TRBV2	-	-	TRBJ1-2	TGTGCCAGCGTTTATTTAGACTACACCTTC	CASVYLDYTF
TRBV27	-	-	TRBJ1-1	TGTGCCAGCAGTTTTGCGGGGAACACTGAAGCTTTCTTT	CASSFAGNTEAFF
TRBV5-1	-	-	TRBJ2-5	TGCGCCAGCAGCTTGGGATTTGAGGAGACCCAGTACTTC	CASSLGFEETQYF
TRBV29-1	-	few	TRBJ1-1	TGCAGCGTTGAAGGTGGGGGAGTGGTTACTGAAGCTTTCTTT	CSVEGGGVVTEAFF